One and the same sample provided the 24 T cell receptor beta chains below, sequenced in a study of blood T cells in healthy people across ages. Sample-barcoded 5' priming and a J-beta primer mix drove a second PCR of 7 to 11 cycles. MiXCR, run by TCRdb on the 5' RACE reads, gives a single entry per CDR3 protein. The sample has over 1,300,000 distinct CDR3 sequences; around 59% are singletons. Specimen: blood. These receptors originate from a man younger than 35 in good health.

This clonotype was found a few times. The chain combines TRBV28 with TRBJ2-1; a weak D match, TRBD1 (5 bases). With 8 bases removed from V and 6 bases from J, the gap between germline ends came to 17 bases. Germline assignment: CDR1 MDHEN and CDR2 SYDVKM. The CDR3 is 14 residues long. The CDR3: CASSSQTAANEQFF. CDR3 DNA sequence: TGTGCCAGCTCCAGCCAGACAGCAGCCAATGAGCAGTTCTTC.

J is TRBJ1-1 and V is TRBV6-5; TRBD1 aligns across 7 bases. The CDR3 runs to 16 residues. Germline loops: CDR1 MNHEY, CDR2 SVGAGI. V was pared by 2 bases and J by 2 bases, with 8 bases of the junction left unmatched. The CDR3 protein is CASSYKVRQGNTEAFF. The CDR3 DNA sequence: TGTGCCAGCAGTTACAAAGTTAGACAGGGAAACACTGAAGCTTTCTTT.

The chain couples TRBV29-1 to TRBJ1-4; D is possibly TRBD1 (6 bases). Germline CDR1 reads SQVTM; CDR2 reads ANQGSEA. The V and J ends lost 6 bases and 8 bases respectively, with 16 bases between them. The length of the CDR3 is 13 residues. CDR3 in DNA: TGCAGCGTGACAGGCGCGGATAAGGAAAAACTGTTTTTT. Protein product: CSVTGADKEKLFF.

The chain is built from TRBV7-2 and TRBJ2-7; the match to TRBD1 covers 9 bases. Trimming cost V 4 bases and J 4 bases; bases outside gene matches: 8. CDR1 and CDR2 from the germline V gene are SGHTA and FQGNSA. The CDR3 is 15 amino acids. The CDR3 sequence is CASSSHGQGRYEQYF. In nucleotides, the CDR3 is TGTGCCAGCAGCTCGCATGGACAGGGGAGGTACGAGCAGTACTTC.

The genes are TRBV4-2 and TRBJ2-1; D not resolved. The V end lost 3 bases, the J end lost 10 bases, and 10 bases lay between the germline ends. The germline V gene has CDR1 LGHNA and CDR2 YNFKEQ. CDR3 length equals 12 residues. The CDR3 reads CASSQGIKEQFF. The CDR3 DNA reads TGTGCCAGCAGCCAGGGGATCAAGGAGCAGTTCTTC.

This chain connects TRBV4-3 to TRBJ2-4, with D unresolved. The CDR3 is made up of 16 amino acids. V lost 1 base to trimming and J lost 2 bases, with 12 bases between them. Germline V gives CDR1 LGHNA, CDR2 YSLEER. CDR3 sequence reads: CASSQGHLGTKNIQYF. The CDR3 bases are TGCGCCAGCAGCCAAGGGCACTTAGGAACCAAAAACATTCAGTACTTC.

This clonotype was observed a handful of times. The rearrangement links TRBV20-1 to TRBJ1-1; 8 bases match TRBD1. Germline V gives CDR1 DFQATT, CDR2 SNEGSKA (reference sequence). CDR3 length: 14 residues. V lost 8 bases, J lost 3 bases, and 11 bases stayed unmatched. The CDR3 DNA follows: TGCAGTAACCCGGACAGGGAGAGGGACACTGAAGCTTTCTTT. This sequence encodes CSNPDRERDTEAFF.

The V gene is TRBV11-2, the J gene TRBJ2-4; D perhaps matches TRBD2 (6 bases). The J call is doubtful: the DNA matches TRBJ2-7 better. In germline, CDR1 is SGHAT, CDR2 FQNNGV. The CDR3 covers 13 residues. The CDR3 bases are TGTGCCAGCAGCCCGTACGGGGGATACGAGCAGTACTTC. This sequence encodes CASSPYGGYEQYF.

The rearrangement links TRBV10-3 to TRBJ2-1; unclear D gene. The length of the CDR3 is 14 residues. Trimming took 0 bases from V and 7 from J, leaving 10 bases between them. The germline gives CDR1 ENHRY, CDR2 SYGVKD. CDR3 DNA: TGTGCCATCAGTGAGTCGGCGACCGTGAATGAGCAGTTCTTC. Translated: CAISESATVNEQFF.

The chain couples TRBV27 to TRBJ1-2, with unresolved D. This CDR3 spans 11 amino acids. Germline CDR1 MNHEY, CDR2 SMNVEV (reference sequence). The ends were cut back, 7 bases at V and 8 bases at J, with 11 bases in the middle. The CDR3 sequence: CASIGGKGYTF. The CDR3 DNA reads TGTGCCAGCATAGGAGGGAAAGGCTACACCTTC.

The V gene is TRBV18, the J gene TRBJ2-7, with D perhaps TRBD1 (5 bases). The length of the CDR3 is 13 residues. Germline CDR1 reads KGHSH; CDR2 reads LQKENI. V lost 2 bases and J lost 5, with 10 bases in between. The CDR3 sequence: CASSPSGIHEQYF. The CDR3 nucleotides read TGTGCCAGCTCACCATCAGGGATCCACGAGCAGTACTTC.

The chain uses TRBV6-6 and TRBJ2-1; D is uncertain. The CDR3 is made up of 12 amino acids. Trimming took 5 bases from V and 8 from J, leaving 10 bases between them. Looked up from germline, CDR1 is MNHNY and CDR2 is SVGAGI (reference sequence). The CDR3 loop is CASSHYVDEQFF. CDR3 DNA sequence: TGTGCCAGCAGTCACTATGTCGATGAGCAGTTCTTC.

The V call is TRBV10-3, the J call TRBJ2-5, with TRBD2 matching 12 bases. The CDR3 totals 19 residues. Looked up from germline, CDR1 is ENHRY and CDR2 is SYGVKD. J gave up 4 bases and V 6 bases, and 18 bases lay outside the gene matches. The CDR3 reads CAIRGVGTSGSTGGETQYF. The DNA of the CDR3 is TGTGCCATCAGGGGCGTTGGGACTAGCGGGTCCACGGGGGGAGAGACCCAGTACTTC.

The gene calls are TRBV6-5 and TRBJ2-1, with 9 bases lining up with TRBD2. Germline V gene data show CDR1 as MNHEY and CDR2 as SVGAGI. CDR3 size: 15 residues. Trimming cost V 2 bases and J 6 bases; bases outside gene matches: 5. The CDR3 region is CASSYAGGNGNEQFF. The CDR3 DNA sequence: TGTGCCAGCAGTTACGCGGGGGGGAATGGCAATGAGCAGTTCTTC.

This CDR3 reads CASSQAFYNEQFF. Here the CDR3 DNA reads TGCGCCAGCAGCCAGGCGTTTTACAATGAGCAGTTCTTC. The chain has TRBV4-3 and TRBJ2-1; no definite D call. Germline CDR1 is LGHNA and CDR2 is YSLEER. The CDR3 sequence is 13 residues long. Trimming removed 3 bases at V and 4 bases at J, with 7 bases between.

This clonotype was seen more than once but under ten times. This chain connects TRBV20-1 to TRBJ2-1; maybe TRBD2 (5 bases). V lost 6 bases and J lost 3, with 15 bases in between. CDR3 length equals 14 residues. Germline V gene data show CDR1 as DFQATT and CDR2 as SNEGSKA (reference sequence). The CDR3 region has the DNA TGCAGTGCCACTCGAGAGGGCTACTACAATGAGCAGTTCTTC. Residues: CSATREGYYNEQFF.

In its sample, this clonotype was seen a few times. J is TRBJ2-5 and V is TRBV10-3; tentative D call: TRBD2 (5 bases). Germline V gene lookup returns CDR1 ENHRY and CDR2 SYGVKD. The CDR3 consists of 15 residues. Trimming removed 0 bases at V and 4 bases at J, with 12 bases between. Written as DNA, the CDR3 is TGTGCCATCAGTGAGTCGAAGGAGGTGGGAGAGACCCAGTACTTC. The encoded protein is CAISESKEVGETQYF.

The chain employs TRBV27 and TRBJ1-4, with D maybe TRBD1 (5 bases). The CDR3 runs 12 residues. V was clipped by 2 bases and J by 10 bases, with 8 bases between them. Germline values: CDR1 MNHEY, CDR2 SMNVEV (reference sequence). CDR3 sequence (DNA): TGTGCCAGCAGTTTAAATGGGGGAAAACTGTTTTTT. Translating it yields CASSLNGGKLFF.

The chain combines TRBV12-3 or TRBV12-4 with TRBJ2-5; TRBD2 aligns across 8 bases. With 3 bases clipped from V and 2 bases from J, the junction kept 5 bases outside the gene matches. This CDR3 region has 15 residues. The CDR3 bases are TGTGCCAGCAGTTTCCACAGCGGGGGACAAGAGACCCAGTACTTC. Translated, it gives CASSFHSGGQETQYF.

The J gene is TRBJ2-5, the V gene TRBV4-1, with 14 bases aligning to TRBD2. CDR1 is MGHRA, CDR2 YSYEKL, per germline. The CDR3 length is 17 residues. After removal of 8 bases from V and 5 bases from J, the junction contained 13 bases not matched to a gene. CDR3 sequence: CASSGLAGDLGRETQYF. The CDR3 DNA follows: TGCGCCAGCTCGGGACTAGCGGGAGATTTAGGGAGGGAGACCCAGTACTTC.

The chain has TRBV6-5 and TRBJ2-7; possibly TRBD2 for D (6 bases). Germline CDR1 MNHEY, CDR2 SVGAGI. Trimming stripped 5 bases from V and 3 bases from J, with 8 bases between. The CDR3 loop spans 12 amino acids. CDR3 region: CASSMRGYEQYF. The CDR3 nucleotides are TGTGCCAGCAGTATGCGGGGCTACGAGCAGTACTTC.

Concerning this clonotype itself: At one end the junction does not follow the germline gene, possibly because of a read error. This chain links TRBV7-2 with TRBJ2-7, with TRBD2 matching over 12 bases. The CDR3 contains 18 residues. The germline V gene has CDR1 SGHTA and CDR2 FQGNSA. CDR3 protein: CASSLRGSQLAGGPCEFF. CDR3 in DNA: TGTGCCAGCAGCTTAAGGGGTAGCCAGCTAGCGGGAGGGCCTTGTGAGTTCTTC.

This clonotype came up once. The chain has TRBV10-3 and TRBJ2-1; no firm D call. From germline, CDR1 is ENHRY and CDR2 SYGVKD. The CDR3 contains 11 residues. The V end was cut by 10 bases, the J end by 14 bases, with 18 bases between. The CDR3 DNA sequence: TGTGCCACCGGACCAGTACACGACAAGTTCTTC. It specifies CATGPVHDKFF.

This clonotype was seen more than once but under ten times. The chain couples TRBV6-1 to TRBJ2-1; D unresolved. The CDR3 length is 11 residues. Trimming left V 10 bases short and J 3 bases short, with 7 bases between. In germline, CDR1 is MNHNS, CDR2 SASEGT. CDR3 in DNA: TGTGCCATAGGCAACTACAATGAGCAGTTCTTC. The encoded protein is CAIGNYNEQFF.